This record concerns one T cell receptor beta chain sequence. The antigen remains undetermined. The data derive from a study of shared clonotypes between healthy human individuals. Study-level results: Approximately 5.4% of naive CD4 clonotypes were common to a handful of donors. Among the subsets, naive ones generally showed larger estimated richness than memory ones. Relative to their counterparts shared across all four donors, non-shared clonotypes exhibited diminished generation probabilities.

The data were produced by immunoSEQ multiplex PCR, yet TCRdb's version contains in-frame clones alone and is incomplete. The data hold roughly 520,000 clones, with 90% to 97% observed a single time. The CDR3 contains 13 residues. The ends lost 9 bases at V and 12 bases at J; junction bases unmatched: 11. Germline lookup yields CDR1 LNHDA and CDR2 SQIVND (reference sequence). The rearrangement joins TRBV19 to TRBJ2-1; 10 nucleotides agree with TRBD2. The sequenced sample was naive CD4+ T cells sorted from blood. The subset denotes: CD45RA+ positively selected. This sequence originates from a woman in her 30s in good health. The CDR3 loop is CASRLAGDDGQFF. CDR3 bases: TGTGCCAGCCGCCTAGCGGGAGACGACGGGCAGTTCTTC.